The TCR beta chain described here comes from a study of blood T cell repertoires in COVID-19. The data were produced by immunoSEQ multiplex PCR, yet TCRdb's version contains in-frame clones alone and is incomplete. The sample includes around 270,000 clones, around 87% seen only once; the top ten take under 2.5%. Germline CDR1 SQVTM, CDR2 ANQGSEA. This CDR3 contains 12 residues. The V segment lost 4 bases and the J segment 2 bases; nucleotides outside the gene matches: 0. The chain recombines TRBV29-1 with TRBJ2-7; 9 nucleotides match TRBD2. The sequence was collected from a woman aged 45-65 years with acute or convalescent COVID-19. The specimen sequenced was peripheral blood. CDR3 DNA sequence: TGCAGCGTTGGCGGGAGGGCCTACGAGCAGTACTTC. This codes for CSVGGRAYEQYF.